Reported below is one T cell receptor (beta chain). Antigen specificity is unknown. Sequencing was designed to attain a depth spanning 1 in 200,000 to 1 in 1 million T cells. TCRdb keeps only in-frame clones here, not all; method: immunoSEQ multiplex PCR. Of 250,000 to 350,000 clones in the sample, 60% to 80% were seen once. The sample is drawn from a study of cytotoxic CD8 clonotypes in ibrutinib-treated CLL. As for the study in general: After a median roughly 12 months on treatment (6 to 36), response samples were drawn. General observations from the study: Increased clonality at ibrutinib response gave way to a return toward baseline at progression.

This CDR3 has 13 residues. In germline, CDR1 is SGHRS, CDR2 YFSETQ. The V end was cut by 5 bases, the J end by 0 bases, with 6 bases between. This sequence was found in a human donor with chronic lymphocytic leukemia. The sample consisted of PBMCs, taken at disease progression, from a patient treated with ibrutinib. The chain has TRBV5-1 and TRBJ2-1; D is uncertain. This CDR3 reads CASSPSSYNEQFF. CDR3 nucleotides: TGCGCCAGCAGTCCGAGCTCCTACAATGAGCAGTTCTTC.